This passage covers 22 T cell receptor beta chains from one sample sequenced in a study of blood T cell repertoires in COVID-19. Some clones are missing from TCRdb's copy, which holds only in-frame ones; the method was immunoSEQ multiplex PCR. The sample has about 190,000 clones, about 80% seen once. The sample comprised peripheral blood. Source of these receptors: a man aged 25-45 years with active or convalescent COVID-19.

The rearrangement joins TRBV10-1 to TRBJ1-6; TRBD1 is a possible D gene (5 bases). The CDR3 runs 15 residues. Trimming left V 6 bases short and J 9 bases short, with 18 bases between. CDR1 is WNHNN, CDR2 SYGVQD, per germline (reference sequence). In DNA, the CDR3 is TGCGCCAGCAGCCCCCGTGGTCAGGGATCTTCACCCCTCCACTTT. Amino acid sequence: CASSPRGQGSSPLHF.

The V gene is TRBV6-6, the J gene TRBJ1-2, with 7 bases fitting TRBD1. CDR3 size: 14 residues. With V trimmed by 6 bases and J by 2 bases, 6 bases remained unmatched. Germline CDR1 and CDR2: MNHNY and SVGAGI (reference sequence). CDR3 region: CASRPGQPNYGYTF. CDR3 nucleotide sequence: TGTGCCAGCAGACCGGGACAGCCGAACTATGGCTACACCTTC.

The chain carries TRBV6-1 and TRBJ1-1, with D possibly TRBD1 on 5 matching bases. V lost 3 bases and J 0 bases, leaving 8 bases between the germline ends. The CDR3 has 14 amino acids. Germline assignment: CDR1 MNHNS and CDR2 SASEGT. The CDR3 DNA sequence: TGTGCCAGCAGTGAGAGACAGCTGAACACTGAAGCTTTCTTT. Translated, it gives CASSERQLNTEAFF.

The V call is TRBV10-1, the J call TRBJ1-1; D is perhaps TRBD1 (6 bases). The CDR3 runs to 15 residues. V lost 0 bases and J 1 base, leaving 9 bases between the germline ends. In germline, CDR1 is WNHNN, CDR2 SYGVQD (reference sequence). In DNA form, the CDR3 reads TGCGCCAGCAGTGAGTCCGCGGGGGCGAACACTGAAGCTTTCTTT. Encoded protein: CASSESAGANTEAFF.

V usage is TRBV6-5 and J usage is TRBJ1-1, with a possible D match to TRBD1 (6 bases). Between the trimmed V and J ends, which lost 7 bases and 7 bases, there was a span of 16 bases. Germline CDR1 reads MNHEY; CDR2 reads SVGAGI. There are 13 residues in the CDR3. The CDR3 sequence is CASTGGGHREAFF. In DNA, the CDR3 is TGTGCCAGCACCGGGGGGGGACACCGTGAAGCTTTCTTT.

This clone occurred once. The rearrangement joins TRBV21-1 to TRBJ2-1; TRBD2, the table's D call, was not compared with the DNA. TRBV21-1 is deemed a pseudogene. The CDR3 contains 14 residues. CDR3 sequence reads: CARPLASGYNEQFF. The CDR3 nucleotides read TGTGCCAGGCCGCTGGCTAGCGGGTACAATGAGCAGTTCTTC.

On this clone: At one end the junction does not follow the germline gene, possibly because of a read error. The chain recombines TRBV4-3 with TRBJ1-2; possibly TRBD1 for D (5 bases). Germline CDR1 and CDR2: LGHNA and YSLEER. This CDR3 is built from 16 residues. The DNA of the CDR3 is TGCGCCAGCAGCCAAGAAAAGGGGCCCATTATCTATGACTACACCTTC. This sequence encodes CASSQEKGPIIYDYTF.

This rearrangement joins TRBV4-1 to TRBJ2-2; D is uncertain. The CDR3 contains 20 residues. V was trimmed by 4 bases and J by 3 bases, leaving 27 bases between them. The V gene's germline CDR1 is MGHRA and CDR2 YSYEKL. The CDR3 nucleotides are TGCGCCAGCAGCCCCCACGGCGGCGGCCCCTCCGCCAAGGACACCGGGGAGCTGTTTTTT. Protein: CASSPHGGGPSAKDTGELFF.

This clone appeared a few times. The gene calls are TRBV19 and TRBJ2-1; weak D call: TRBD1 (6 bases). The V gene lost 10 bases and the J gene lost 4 bases, with 26 bases spanning the gap. The germline CDR1 and CDR2 sequences are LNHDA and SQIVND (reference sequence). This CDR3 has 17 residues. The CDR3 coding sequence is TGTGCCACGCGGCGGGTTTGGGGGCTGGCGGAATACAATGAGCAGTTCTTC. Its translation is CATRRVWGLAEYNEQFF.

The CDR3 sequence is CASSYSKDRVQPQHF. As DNA, the CDR3 is TGTGCCAGCAGTTACTCGAAGGACAGGGTTCAGCCCCAGCATTTT. V usage is TRBV6-6 and J usage is TRBJ1-5, with 8 nucleotides matching TRBD1. The CDR3 is 15 residues long. Germline V gives CDR1 MNHNY, CDR2 SVGAGI (reference sequence). After removal of 0 bases from V and 6 bases from J, the junction contained 4 bases not matched to a gene.

This chain joins TRBV7-2 and TRBJ2-1, with 8 bases lining up with TRBD2. CDR3 length: 15 amino acids. Trimming took 1 base from V and 8 from J; bases not matched to a gene: 7. The germline V gene encodes CDR1 SGHTA and CDR2 FQGNSA. The CDR3 reads CASSLGGLGSDEQFF. In nucleotides, the CDR3 is TGTGCCAGCAGCTTAGGGGGACTAGGCAGCGATGAGCAGTTCTTC.

The V and J genes are TRBV15 and TRBJ2-3, with a tentative D call TRBD1 (5 bases). V lost 5 bases and J lost 5, with 20 bases in between. CDR3 length: 16 amino acids. CDR1 LNHNV and CDR2 YYDKDF come from the germline V gene (reference sequence). Here the CDR3 reads CATSRPGGQDLDTQYF. CDR3 DNA sequence: TGTGCCACCAGCCGACCTGGTGGACAAGACTTAGATACGCAGTATTTT.

V gene TRBV6-5 combines with J gene TRBJ1-2; D may be TRBD1 (6 bases). The CDR3 extends over 12 amino acids. The germline gives CDR1 MNHEY, CDR2 SVGAGI. V lost 4 bases, J lost 5 bases, and 8 bases lay in between. The DNA for the CDR3 is TGTGCCAGCAGTTTCCAGGGGTATGGCTACACCTTC. This translates into CASSFQGYGYTF.

This clone was seen only once. The chain recombines TRBV29-1 with TRBJ2-7; 9 bases are a match to TRBD1. CDR3 length: 12 amino acids. From germline, CDR1 is SQVTM and CDR2 ANQGSEA. After removal of 7 bases from V and 5 bases from J, the junction contained 6 bases not matched to a gene. The chain's CDR3 is CSAGQGSNEQYF. The DNA of the CDR3 is TGCAGCGCCGGACAGGGGAGCAACGAGCAGTACTTC.

The J gene is TRBJ1-1, the V gene TRBV6-1, with D perhaps TRBD1 (6 bases). The CDR3 is 15 residues long. V lost 3 bases and J lost 7, with 18 bases in between. The germline V gene encodes CDR1 MNHNS and CDR2 SASEGT. CDR3 nucleotides: TGTGCCAGCAGTGACACGACAGGCGGTTCCGGTGAAGCTTTCTTT. Protein: CASSDTTGGSGEAFF.

This chain links TRBV5-1 with TRBJ1-1, with a weak D call TRBD1 (6 bases). V lost 3 bases, J lost 6 bases, and 21 bases lay in between. The length of the CDR3 is 16 residues. The germline V gene encodes CDR1 SGHRS and CDR2 YFSETQ. The CDR3 coding sequence is TGCGCCAGCAGCTGGGGGCCTTCAGGGTCCTTCGCTGAAGCTTTCTTT. Protein product: CASSWGPSGSFAEAFF. The full variable domain, its missing parts supplied by reference TRBV5-1 and TRBJ1-1, is KAGVTQTPRYLIKTRGQQVTLSCSPISGHRSVSWYQQTPGQGLQFLFEYFSETQRNKGNFPGRFSGRQFSNSRSEMNVSTLELGDSALYLCASSWGPSGSFAEAFFGQGTRLTVV.

The rearrangement links TRBV6-5 to TRBJ1-6, with TRBD1 matching 11 bases. CDR3 length: 13 residues. The germline gives CDR1 MNHEY, CDR2 SVGAGI. J gave up 9 bases and V 6 bases, and 1 base lay outside the gene matches. CDR3 region: CASRGQGASPLHF. CDR3 nucleotides: TGTGCCAGCAGAGGACAGGGGGCTTCACCCCTCCACTTT.

The gene calls are TRBV4-3 and TRBJ2-5, with D maybe TRBD2 (6 bases). V shed 4 bases and J shed 4 bases, with 16 bases lying between them. The CDR3 runs 15 residues. Germline CDR1 and CDR2: LGHNA and YSLEER. This CDR3 reads CASSPGDGSPETQYF. DNA for the CDR3: TGCGCCAGCAGCCCCGGGGACGGGAGCCCAGAGACCCAGTACTTC.

The rearrangement uses TRBV2 and TRBJ1-2; D might be TRBD1 (5 bases). Germline V gives CDR1 SNHLY, CDR2 FYNNEI. The V end lost 6 bases, the J end lost 2 bases, and 10 bases lay between the germline ends. CDR3 size: 13 residues. The CDR3 coding sequence is TGTGCCAGCAGGGCTACAGGAAACTATGGCTACACCTTC. The encoded protein is CASRATGNYGYTF.

The chain joins TRBV7-9 to TRBJ2-5; D may be TRBD1 (5 bases). With 3 bases removed from V and 0 bases from J, the gap between germline ends came to 8 bases. This CDR3 has 14 amino acids. The germline CDR1 and CDR2 sequences are SEHNR and FQNEAQ (reference sequence). DNA for the CDR3: TGTGCCAGCAGCTTCTCAGGGAACCAAGAGACCCAGTACTTC. It is translated as CASSFSGNQETQYF.

The rearrangement uses TRBV6-5 and TRBJ1-1, with 8 bases identical to TRBD1. Germline CDR1 MNHEY, CDR2 SVGAGI. V dropped 6 bases and J dropped 0; count of bases not matched to a gene: 6. The CDR3 has 15 amino acids. CDR3 sequence reads: CASRLLDRVNTEAFF. The CDR3 nucleotides are TGTGCCAGCAGGCTGCTGGACAGGGTGAACACTGAAGCTTTCTTT.

The chain links TRBV20-1 to TRBJ1-3; D not resolved. V gave up 3 bases and J gave up 0 bases, with 6 bases separating them. This CDR3 has 13 residues. Germline V lookup: CDR1 DFQATT, CDR2 SNEGSKA (reference sequence). CDR3 DNA: TGCAGTGCTAGTTCCGGCTCTGGAAACACCATATATTTT. Translating gives CSASSGSGNTIYF.